A single TCR beta chain is shown here with its context. Its antigen target is currently unknown. The sample holds no much larger clone one base away, and base qualities are not on file. CDR1 and CDR2, per the germline V gene, are MGHRA and YSYEKL. The CDR3, cysteine through phenylalanine, is 13 amino acids long. The entry retains the CDR3 DNA only, 39 bases that are in frame from base 1. V is shortened by 0 bases, J by 8 bases, and the region joining them spans 10 bases. The cohort consisted of 600 to 750 healthy bone marrow donors. At the time of sampling, all cohort members were nominally healthy, though unrecorded immune exposures were likely present. The donor was CMV seronegative and was included in the group of a few hundred seronegative cohort members. A peripheral blood sample was collected from each donor, and TCR beta sequencing was performed on peripheral blood mononuclear cells. The Qiagen DNeasy Blood Extraction Kit was used to extract genomic DNA from the blood cell samples.

This specimen belongs to a study of cytomegalovirus exposure and HLA in healthy donors (dated by TCRdb to 2017 to 2019). The study in broad terms: According to an earlier analysis of 587 of the donors, about 190 million T cells yielded roughly 100 million unique TCR beta sequences and about 300 Gb of sequence data. Every repertoire in the discovery cohort had been generated on one and the same sequencing platform. Of the roughly 410 genotyped donors, 80% to 90% were placed in the genetic ancestry cluster associated with self-reported Caucasian donors. About five DR-DQ haplotypes were treated as single units for association and clustering because of strong linkage in the cohort. Among some 410 genotyped donors of the cohort, an average of roughly 230,000 unique TCR beta nucleotide sequences was sequenced per donor, of which about 18% were non-productive. In addition to the first cohort of around 670 subjects, a separate validation cohort of 120 different subjects was used. Donor age, sex, ethnicity and CMV serostatus were compiled together with the repertoire data. An early release that covered roughly 600 HLA-typed donors contained approximately 320 gigabases of sequencing data and approximately 85 million unique TCR sequences. The study used immunosequencing to profile the T cell repertoires of 666 subjects and linked those repertoires to cytomegalovirus serostatus. HLA typing covered class I and class II loci at four-digit resolution. An earlier analysis of fewer than 750 of the donors used high-throughput TCR beta sequencing to judge whether each TCR beta V gene segment behaved as functional or pseudogenic. The study combined high-throughput TCR immunosequencing, statistical association of individual TCRs with disease status, and machine learning to predict cytomegalovirus infection status. To study patterns of TCR occurrence, a later analysis re-analyzed previously published TCR beta repertoires from just over 650 donors and added high-resolution HLA genotyping. Genome-wide SNP genotypes for about 60% of the 666 donors were used in a later genetic analysis, which treated that subset as a discovery cohort. The number of donors typed differed by locus, with roughly 629-640 for A, B, C, DRB1 and DQB1, around 500 for DQA1, approximately 580 for DPA1, and 450 to 480 for DPB1. In the later analysis, no new phenotypic data were used to find candidate immune exposures; instead, reliance was placed on TCR beta sequences and their occurrence across donors. The aim of the study was to test whether cataloging public T cell receptors could identify signatures of past pathogen exposure.

What the research found in general, with its limitations: Because HLA typing was missing for some donors at each locus, association tests included only the typed subset. According to a later genetic analysis, donors in an Asian-associated ancestry cluster had fewer N-insertions in productive TCRs than the roughly 670-donor mean. In an earlier analysis of some 500 of the donors, most TCR beta V segments were observed in productive rearrangements about 90% or about 30% of the time, broadly matching IMGT annotations. A further reported finding was that TCR beta sequences accurately predicted the HLA-A and HLA-B alleles for most subjects in the first cohort. In a later analysis, HLA-associated TCR beta chains showed more clonal expansion and lower generation probabilities than non-associated chains that were equally common. While some public TCRs were present in many individuals, most TCR sequences turned up only very rarely across donors. A group of highly shared sequence variants was considered likely to be a technical artifact of the sequencing pipeline. The study listed 164 TCR beta chains as associated with cytomegalovirus. Because counts were too low, about 17 rarely observed V segments, including chromosome 9 orphons, were excluded from the earlier analysis of several hundred of the donors. The presence/absence analyses assumed that sequencing depth was roughly uniform across donors, and that assumption may not be true. It was suggested by the authors that the approach could potentially be generalized to other disease states and immunological phenotypes. In both the original and validation cohorts, the classifier was reported to diagnose cytomegalovirus status with high specificity and sensitivity. A later analysis found that TCR association rates varied across HLA loci, with DRB1 alleles showing the most associated TCRs and HLA-C alleles the fewest. At a false discovery rate of 0.05, a later analysis linked around 17,000 TCR beta sequences to specific HLA alleles. The 87-base-pair reads could not distinguish some IMGT-functional V segments, including TRBV6-2 and TRBV6-3, so those segments were excluded. Assigning TCR associations to individual alleles was difficult when HLA alleles, especially DR and DQ, strongly co-occurred. For the cohort, immune exposure information was limited to CMV serostatus. In vitro tests confirmed that a few of the cytomegalovirus-associated TCR beta chains recognize cytomegalovirus antigens. An association between a missense DCLRE1C variant and V-gene and J-gene trimming of TCR beta chains was found in a later genetic analysis and replicated in an independent cohort. According to a later analysis, parvovirus B19, influenza, CMV and Epstein-Barr virus appeared linked to several top co-occurrence clusters. Linkage disequilibrium might explain the correlated functional status among segregating V segments, but an unknown experimental factor could not be ruled out. According to a later analysis, most CMV-associated TCR beta chains appeared to be HLA-restricted, and the HLA associations seemed to be driven largely by CMV exposure. In this cohort, only TCR beta chains were sequenced, and detectable features were limited by the absence of alpha or paired-chain data.

The library was prepared using the immunoSEQ multiplex PCR assay. A mixture of 60 forward primers for TCR Vbeta segments and 13 reverse primers for TCR Jbeta segments was used in the multiplex PCR. The CDR3 region of rearranged TCR beta genes was amplified from genomic DNA with a multiplex PCR assay. Amplified TCR beta libraries were sequenced as 87-base-pair reads on the Illumina HiSeq System. The study's own analysis went as follows. Across the 640 or so repertoires, a later analysis counted tens of millions of unique TCR beta chains, approximately 10 million of which were shared by at least two donors. A nearest-neighbor algorithm error-corrected the raw reads and collapsed the reads into unique sequences, merging closely related sequences to remove PCR and sequencing errors. V, D and J gene segments were assigned by aligning CDR3 sequences to IMGT reference sequences. For a sequence to be retained, a match of at least six nucleotides to both a V gene segment and a J gene segment was required. A rearrangement was called productive if the CDR3 had no stop codons and remained in frame with V and J, and every other rearrangement was called non-productive. CDR3 was defined by IMGT convention, running from the second conserved V-encoded cysteine to the conserved J-encoded phenylalanine. The earlier analysis of 450 to 750 of the donors excluded any sequence lacking an unambiguous match to a single V gene segment. An earlier analysis of 500 to 700 of the donors classified V segments as functional when productive rearrangements were above 56.7% and as segregating when the standard deviation between donors was above 5%. A statistical classification framework was built to diagnose cytomegalovirus status from the catalog of TCR beta chain sequences. V and J gene assignment, in a later analysis, came from comparing TCR nucleotide sequences with IMGT/GENE-DB human TR gene sequences. In a later analysis, CDR3 sequences and most-parsimonious VDJ recombination scenarios were assigned using the TCRdist pipeline. A later analysis defined each TCR beta chain by its CDR3 amino acid sequence plus V-gene family, and excluded reads lacking a unique V-gene family. As a way to deal with suspected cross-contamination and a sequencing artifact, a later analysis dropped 450 to 700 nucleotide sequences that were highly shared and had low generation probability. For each public chain, a later analysis derived a clonal expansion index from normalized ranks of inferred template counts within each repertoire. In a later analysis, generation probabilities were computed with a VDJ recombination model fitted to out-of-frame rearrangements, and the resulting probabilities were checked against IGoR. A later analysis scored TCR-TCR, TCR-HLA and TCR-CMV co-occurrence with hypergeometric tests, applying a repertoire-size bias correction to TCR pairs. A later analysis estimated false discovery rates by permuting HLA or CMV assignments 20 times. A later analysis grouped co-occurring TCRs with DBSCAN, adding TCRdist sequence similarity when clustering within HLA-allele-positive subsets. Repertoires with fewer than 30,000 or more than 120,000 public chains were left out of co-occurrence clustering, as were five repertoires with anomalous nucleotide sharing. Drawn from immuneACCESS, this table holds only the in-frame rearrangements with V and J called that TCRdb kept. Clones are partly lost; checked studies trace under half to an unresolved V gene and leave the rest unexplained. That table gives V, J and clone size, and the DNA gave D and trimming. This sample gives around 130,000 clones in total; about 8.5% of them show up just once. 5% to 6% of the sample comes from the top ten.

Sequenced sample: PBMCs. This clonotype originated in a middle-aged man in good health and CMV-seronegative. In this chain, TRBV4-1 is recombined with TRBJ1-1; confidence is insufficient to name the D gene. This receptor carries the CDR3 CASSQDAGREAFF. The DNA reads TGCGCCAGCAGCCAAGATGCTGGCAGAGAAGCTTTCTTT.